The 15 T cell receptor beta chains reported below all come from one sample, sequenced in a study of blood T cell repertoires in COVID-19. Sequencing used immunoSEQ multiplex PCR; TCRdb keeps in-frame clones, though not all of them. Among about 77,000 clones listed, about nine tenths were seen once. Sequenced: peripheral blood. These receptors all come from a woman of 80 years or more with active or convalescent COVID-19.

The chain carries TRBV7-2 and TRBJ2-5; 14 bases are a match to TRBD2. CDR1 and CDR2 (germline): SGHTA, FQGNSA. V gave up 5 bases and J gave up 7 bases; unmatched junction bases: 6. The CDR3 spans 15 residues. CDR3: CASSRLAGGPGTQYF. As DNA, the CDR3 is TGTGCCAGCAGCAGACTAGCGGGGGGGCCGGGGACCCAGTACTTC. The full variable domain, with the rest looked up from reference TRBV7-2 and TRBJ2-5, is GAGVSQSPSNKVTEKGKDVELRCDPISGHTALYWYRQSLGQGLEFLIYFQGNSAPDKSGLPSDRFSAERTGGSVSTLTIQRTQQEDSAVYLCASSRLAGGPGTQYFGPGTRLLVL.

A few counts support this clone. V and J are TRBV24-1 and TRBJ1-4; 9 bases line up with TRBD1. Germline trimming cut 4 bases from V and 5 bases from J; bases unmatched to any gene: 4. The germline V gene encodes CDR1 KGHDR and CDR2 SFDVKD. This CDR3 is built from 15 residues. The CDR3 loop is CATSEAGTGNEKLFF. The CDR3 coding sequence is TGTGCCACCAGTGAGGCCGGGACAGGGAATGAAAAACTGTTTTTT.

V gene TRBV19 combines with J gene TRBJ1-1; 7 bases agree with TRBD1. J lost 5 bases, V lost 10 bases, and 10 bases had no gene match. The CDR3 is made up of 13 amino acids. Germline CDR1 and CDR2: LNHDA and SQIVND (reference sequence). CDR3 sequence reads: CATTRDSPTEAFF. DNA of the CDR3: TGTGCCACAACCCGGGACAGCCCTACTGAAGCTTTCTTT.

This sequence joins TRBV6-5 and TRBJ1-6, with 7 bases lining up with TRBD1. The germline V gene has CDR1 MNHEY and CDR2 SVGAGI. This CDR3 is built from 15 residues. V dropped 6 bases and J dropped 4; count of bases not matched to a gene: 6. The CDR3 region is CASRENRGYNSPLHF. The CDR3 bases are TGTGCCAGCAGAGAGAACAGGGGATATAATTCACCCCTCCACTTT.

The chain joins TRBV6-1 to TRBJ2-5, with TRBD2 matching over 9 bases. Germline CDR1 is MNHNS and CDR2 is SASEGT. The junction had 9 bases not matched to a gene; V was cut back by 2 bases and J by 5 bases. CDR3 length: 16 amino acids. In nucleotides, the CDR3 is TGTGCCAGCAGTGAACCGGCCGGCGGGGGGGCCGAGACCCAGTACTTC. Protein sequence: CASSEPAGGGAETQYF.

The genes are TRBV24-1 and TRBJ2-3; tentative D call: TRBD1 (5 bases). Deletions cut 3 bases from V and 7 bases from J, with 22 bases between. This CDR3 comprises 17 residues. The germline V gene encodes CDR1 KGHDR and CDR2 SFDVKD. Here the CDR3 DNA reads TGTGCCACCAGTGATACGCGAGGTTTAGACAGCTTGAATACGCAGTATTTT. Its translation: CATSDTRGLDSLNTQYF.

This clone was found once. V usage is TRBV4-3 and J usage is TRBJ2-7, with 7 bases matching TRBD1. The length of the CDR3 is 14 residues. Trimming removed 0 bases from V and 3 bases from J; junction bases left unmatched: 2. Germline CDR1 LGHNA, CDR2 YSLEER. The CDR3 DNA is TGCGCCAGCAGCCAAGATGGGGACAGCTACGAGCAGTACTTC. Translating gives CASSQDGDSYEQYF.

This chain links TRBV28 with TRBJ1-3, with a possible D match to TRBD1 (6 bases). V lost 5 bases to trimming and J lost 2 bases, with 10 bases between them. The CDR3 length is 14 residues. Germline V gene lookup returns CDR1 MDHEN and CDR2 SYDVKM. CDR3 region: CASSGQMAGNTIYF. The DNA for the CDR3 is TGTGCCAGCAGTGGACAGATGGCTGGAAACACCATATATTTT. The variable domain in full, completed from reference TRBV28 and TRBJ1-3, reads DVKVTQSSRYLVKRTGEKVFLECVQDMDHENMFWYRQDPGLGLRLIYFSYDVKMKEKGDIPEGYSVSREKKERFSLILESASTNQTSMYLCASSGQMAGNTIYFGEGSWLTVV.

This clone was counted only a few times. The chain carries TRBV7-2 and TRBJ2-7; possibly TRBD1 for D (7 bases). Germline CDR1 reads SGHTA; CDR2 reads FQGNSA. Trimming pared 2 bases from V and 5 bases from J, leaving 16 bases between. The CDR3 loop spans 15 amino acids. CDR3 DNA sequence: TGTGCCAGCAGCTTAAACCCCGCAGGGGGGAACGAGCAGTACTTC. This gives the protein CASSLNPAGGNEQYF.

This chain uses TRBV30 with TRBJ2-3; no reliable D call. CDR3 length: 11 amino acids. Germline CDR1 and CDR2: GTSNPN and SVGIG (reference sequence). Trimming removed 2 bases from V and 7 bases from J, with 7 bases in between. CDR3 bases: TGTGCCTGGAGTACTTCTAATACGCAGTATTTT. It translates to CAWSTSNTQYF.

The rearrangement joins TRBV4-2 to TRBJ1-3; TRBD1 is a possible D gene (6 bases). The CDR3 is 15 amino acids. V dropped 1 base and J dropped 16 bases, with 23 bases sitting between them. CDR1 is LGHNA and CDR2 is YNFKEQ in the germline V gene. The CDR3 region has the DNA TGTGCCAGCAGCCAAGGACAGGACAGCCGCCGCCACAGTTATTTT. This encodes CASSQGQDSRRHSYF.

This chain joins TRBV4-3 and TRBJ1-6; D is unclear. The ends were cut back, 0 bases at V and 0 bases at J, with 9 bases in the middle. The germline CDR1 and CDR2 sequences are LGHNA and YSLEER. This CDR3 spans 17 amino acids. DNA for the CDR3: TGCGCCAGCAGCCAAGATCCCAGAATCTCCTATAATTCACCCCTCCACTTT. As protein: CASSQDPRISYNSPLHF.

CDR3: CASTRTTPTNEKLFF. The CDR3 nucleotides are TGTGCCAGCACCCGAACCACTCCAACTAATGAAAAACTGTTTTTT. This chain joins TRBV7-9 and TRBJ1-4; no firm D call. The CDR3 covers 15 residues. Germline CDR1 SEHNR, CDR2 FQNEAQ (reference sequence). V lost 7 bases, J lost 0 bases, and 12 bases lay in between.

This chain connects TRBV4-1 to TRBJ2-3, with 10 bases identical to TRBD1. The CDR3 has 16 amino acids. The V and J ends lost 1 base and 2 bases, in that order; junction bases with no gene match: 3. Germline CDR1 and CDR2: MGHRA and YSYEKL. The CDR3, as DNA: TGCGCCAGCAGCCAAGCCGACAGGGGGCTCACAGATACGCAGTATTTT. It codes for CASSQADRGLTDTQYF.

The rearrangement links TRBV30 to TRBJ2-1; 9 positions match TRBD2. CDR1 and CDR2 from the germline V gene are GTSNPN and SVGIG (reference sequence). This CDR3 contains 16 residues. With 0 bases clipped from V and 3 bases from J, the junction kept 6 bases outside the gene matches. This chain's CDR3 is CAWSVSSGGFYNEQFF. CDR3 DNA: TGTGCCTGGAGTGTGTCGAGCGGGGGGTTCTACAATGAGCAGTTCTTC.